This TCR beta chain is drawn from a study of human T cells and chemical hapten exposure. About the research overall: Sensitizing treatment utilized 2% DPC over an approximately 2 cm by approximately 2 cm portion of upper inner arm skin. DPC 0.01% went on the upper back by patch test, with reading at 6 days.

Time point defined: patch test 3, about 24 weeks after DPC sensitization. Treatment of the sample: therapeutic diphenylcyclopropenone sensitization with weekly scalp DPC. CDR3 length equals 13 residues. With 7 bases clipped from V and 4 bases from J, the junction kept 7 bases outside the gene matches. Looked up from germline, CDR1 is SQVTM and CDR2 is ANQGSEA. Per the study methods: TCRs per sample had a median of around 96,000 and ranged from about 23,224 to 700,000. MiXCR, applied by TCRdb to the RACE reads, yields one record per CDR3 protein. For this entry, the V and J calls and clone size follow TCRdb and not the study's own pipeline. The table shows fewer than 80,000 distinct CDR3 sequences, with 11% occurring only once. This clonotype was found a few times.

The source material was whole blood, sampled in connection with sensitization to the hapten diphenylcyclopropenone (DPC). The receptor's source is a woman in her 30s with alopecia areata. Some clones in this sample may be carry-over from other donors' samples. V and J are TRBV29-1 and TRBJ2-3; 8 bases agree with TRBD1. In nucleotides, the CDR3 is TGCAGCGGCGGACAGGGATTAGCAGATACGCAGTATTTT. Its translation is CSGGQGLADTQYF.